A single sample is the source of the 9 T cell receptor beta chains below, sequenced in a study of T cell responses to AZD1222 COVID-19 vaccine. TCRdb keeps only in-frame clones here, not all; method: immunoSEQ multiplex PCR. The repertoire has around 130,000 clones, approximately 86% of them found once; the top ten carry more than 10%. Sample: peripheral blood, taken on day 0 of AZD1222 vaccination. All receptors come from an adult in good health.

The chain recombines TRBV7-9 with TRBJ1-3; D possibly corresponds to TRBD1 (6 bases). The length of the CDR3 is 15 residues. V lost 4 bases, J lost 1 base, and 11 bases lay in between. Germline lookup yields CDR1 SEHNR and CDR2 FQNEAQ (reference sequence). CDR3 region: CASSSQQGSGNTIYF. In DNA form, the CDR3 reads TGTGCCAGCAGCTCCCAACAGGGATCTGGAAACACCATATATTTT.

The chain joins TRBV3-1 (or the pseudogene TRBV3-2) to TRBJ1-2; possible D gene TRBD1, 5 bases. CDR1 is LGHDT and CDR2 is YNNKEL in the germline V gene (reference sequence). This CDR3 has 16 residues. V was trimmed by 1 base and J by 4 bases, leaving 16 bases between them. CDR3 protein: CASSQGIGAGIYGYTF. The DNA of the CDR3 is TGTGCCAGCAGCCAAGGGATAGGGGCTGGGATCTATGGCTACACCTTC.

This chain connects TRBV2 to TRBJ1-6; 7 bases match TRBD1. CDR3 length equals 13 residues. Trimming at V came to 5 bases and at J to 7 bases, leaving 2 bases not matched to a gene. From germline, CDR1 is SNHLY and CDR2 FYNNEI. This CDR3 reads CASSPGQNSPLHF. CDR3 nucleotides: TGTGCCAGCAGTCCGGGACAGAATTCACCCCTCCACTTT.

The CDR3 is CASSLQGTDTEAFF. Here the CDR3 DNA reads TGTGCCAGCAGCTTGCAGGGGACAGACACTGAAGCTTTCTTT. The chain uses TRBV5-6 and TRBJ1-1; 7 bases are a match to TRBD1. The J segment lost 3 bases and the V segment lost 1 base, leaving 3 bases of the junction unmatched. In germline, CDR1 is SGHDT, CDR2 YYEEEE. There are 14 residues in the CDR3.

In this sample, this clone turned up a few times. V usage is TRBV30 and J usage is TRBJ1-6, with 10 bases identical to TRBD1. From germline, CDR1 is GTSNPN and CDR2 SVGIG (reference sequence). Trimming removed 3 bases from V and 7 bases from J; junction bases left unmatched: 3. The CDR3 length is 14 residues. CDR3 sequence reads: CAWRTDRGNSPLHF. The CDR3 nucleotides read TGTGCCTGGAGAACGGACAGGGGGAATTCACCCCTCCACTTT. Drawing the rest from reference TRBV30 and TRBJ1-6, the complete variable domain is SQTIHQWPATLVQPVGSPLSLECTVEGTSNPNLYWYRQAAGRGLQLLFYSVGIGQISSEVPQNLSASRPQDRQFILSSKKLLLSDSGFYLCAWRTDRGNSPLHFGNGTRLTVT.

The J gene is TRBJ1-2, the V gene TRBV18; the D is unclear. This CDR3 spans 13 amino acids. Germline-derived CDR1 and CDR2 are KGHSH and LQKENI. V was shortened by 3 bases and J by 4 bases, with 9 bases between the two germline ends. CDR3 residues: CASSPAQVYGYTF. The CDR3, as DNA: TGTGCCAGCTCACCTGCCCAGGTCTATGGCTACACCTTC.

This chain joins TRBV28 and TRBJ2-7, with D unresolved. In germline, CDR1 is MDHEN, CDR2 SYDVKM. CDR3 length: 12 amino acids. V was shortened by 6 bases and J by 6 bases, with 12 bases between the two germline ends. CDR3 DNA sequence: TGTGCCAGCAGGAAAGGGTCGGGCGAGCAGTACTTC. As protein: CASRKGSGEQYF.

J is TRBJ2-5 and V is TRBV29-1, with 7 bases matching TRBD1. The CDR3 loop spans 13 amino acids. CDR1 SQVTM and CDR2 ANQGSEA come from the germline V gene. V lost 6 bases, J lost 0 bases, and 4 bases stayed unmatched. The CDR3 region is CSVGGQNQETQYF. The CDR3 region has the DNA TGCAGCGTAGGGGGACAGAACCAAGAGACCCAGTACTTC.

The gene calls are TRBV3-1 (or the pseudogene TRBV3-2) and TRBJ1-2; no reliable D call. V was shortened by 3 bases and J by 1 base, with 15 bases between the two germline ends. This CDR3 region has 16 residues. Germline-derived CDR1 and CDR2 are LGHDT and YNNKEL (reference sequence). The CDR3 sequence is CASSQFDRRFNYGYTF. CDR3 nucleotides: TGTGCCAGCAGCCAGTTTGATCGCAGGTTTAACTATGGCTACACCTTC.